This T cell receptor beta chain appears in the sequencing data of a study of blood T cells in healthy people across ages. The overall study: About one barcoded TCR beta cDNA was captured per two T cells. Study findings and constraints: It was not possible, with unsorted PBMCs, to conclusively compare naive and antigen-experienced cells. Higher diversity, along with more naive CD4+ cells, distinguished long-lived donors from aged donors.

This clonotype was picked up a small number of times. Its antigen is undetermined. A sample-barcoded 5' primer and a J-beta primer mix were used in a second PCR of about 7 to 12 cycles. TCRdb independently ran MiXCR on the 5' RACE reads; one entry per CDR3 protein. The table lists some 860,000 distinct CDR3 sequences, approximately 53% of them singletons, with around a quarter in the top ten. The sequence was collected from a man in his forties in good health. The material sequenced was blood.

The CDR3 protein is CSSCLLEGGEQFF. The DNA for the CDR3 is TGCAGCAGCTGCCTTCTGGAGGGAGGTGAGCAGTTCTTC. The chain joins TRBV29-1 to TRBJ2-1; tentatively, D is TRBD2 (6 bases). Germline V lookup: CDR1 SQVTM, CDR2 ANQGSEA. The length of the CDR3 is 13 residues. V was shortened by 8 bases and J by 9 bases, with 20 bases between the two germline ends.